Given below is one T cell receptor (beta chain) in context. Measured with immunoSEQ multiplex PCR; TCRdb has only the in-frame clones, and not every one. Of tens of thousands of clones in the sample, roughly 80% were seen once. The length of the CDR3 is 15 residues. Between the trimmed V and J ends, which lost 2 bases and 3 bases, there was a span of 11 bases. Germline V gene sequence: CDR1 SGHVS, CDR2 FNYEAQ. The data originate from a study of cytomegalovirus exposure and HLA in healthy donors. This TCR was recovered from a man in his thirties or forties in good health and CMV-seronegative. The chain has TRBV7-6 and TRBJ1-5; no clear D. Sequenced: PBMCs. The CDR3 loop is CASSLQATSNQPQHF. The CDR3 DNA reads TGTGCCAGCAGCTTACAGGCGACCTCCAATCAGCCCCAGCATTTT.